This T cell receptor beta chain was identified in a study of OX40 agonist ivuxolimab in advanced cancers. Regarding the study as a whole: In the expanded peripheral T cells, antigen specificity was never determined. At 0.1 to 3.0 mg/kg, clonal expansion of CD4+ and CD8+ blood T cells had occurred by week 6. Relative to CD4+, CD8+ T cells held more expanded clones on average.

In this sample, this clone turned up a few times. The antigen is undetermined. The germline V and J ends were trimmed by 8 bases and 0 bases, with 23 bases remaining between them. In germline, CDR1 is SEHNR, CDR2 FQNEAQ (reference sequence). The CDR3 contains 18 residues. Profiled with immunoSEQ multiplex PCR; TCRdb holds only in-frame clones, not every one. The table includes roughly 20,000 clones, 76% detected once. Patients with a history of autoimmune disease or on systemic immunosuppression were excluded. The sequences come from CD4+ or CD8+ T cells sorted from blood, collected in a trial of the OX40 agonist ivuxolimab. The receptor was isolated from an adult with an advanced solid tumor such as melanoma, head and neck, liver or kidney cancer. V usage is TRBV7-9 and J usage is TRBJ2-1; no firm D call. The CDR3 nucleotides are TGTGCCAGCCCCGGACCCTCAGCGTGGTCGAGCTCCTACAATGAGCAGTTCTTC. Its protein product is CASPGPSAWSSSYNEQFF.